A single TCR beta chain is shown here with its context. The target antigen is unknown. The data were obtained in a study of vaccination and CD4 T cells after COVID-19. Findings of the study overall: Relatively few convalescent patients were studied; early post-infection timepoints were not included. There was no significant change from around 19 to 38 median reactive clonotypes.

Described treatment: approximately nine-day PBMC culture with coronavirus spike peptide pools or control peptides (ViraFEST assay). Cultured CD4+ T-cell DNA underwent Oncomine TCR Beta short-read sequencing. Investigators obtained genomic DNA by extraction from cultured CD4+ T cells. MiXCR was run by TCRdb on the PCR reads, yielding one entry per CDR3 protein. Found here are 20,000 to 25,000 distinct CDR3 sequences, 40% to 50% of them singletons; the top ten hold about a fifth. The clonotype originates from a human donor who received a COVID-19 vaccine. Sequencing used CD4+ T cells from blood, cultured in vitro, obtained before SARS-CoV-2 vaccination.

CDR3 region: CASSSGQLSNQPQHF. CDR3 DNA sequence: TGTGCCAGCAGTTCAGGACAGCTGAGCAATCAGCCCCAGCATTTT. The chain couples TRBV12-3 or TRBV12-4 to TRBJ1-5, with D possibly matching TRBD1 (6 bases). Trimming shortened V by 4 bases and J by 1 base, and 11 bases separated the two germline ends. This CDR3 has 15 residues.